This TCR beta chain was retrieved from a study of blood T cells in healthy people across ages. The overall study: About one barcoded beta molecule was captured per two T cells (by template switching).

General study findings and limits: The authors considered diversity estimates from one million T cells to be underestimates. Roughly linearly, TCR beta diversity per million T cells fell as age increased.

CDR3 length: 15 amino acids. J gave up 6 bases and V 6 bases, and 12 bases lay outside the gene matches. The germline V gene has CDR1 DFQATT and CDR2 SNEGSKA (reference sequence). A note on this clonotype: Its antigen remains unknown.

Together with a sample-barcoded 5' primer, a J-beta primer mix was included in a second PCR lasting about 7 to 11 cycles. A 12-random-nucleotide template-switch adaptor tagged each cDNA molecule. One entry per CDR3 protein, called by TCRdb with MiXCR from the 5' RACE reads. The sample comprises hundreds of thousands of distinct CDR3 sequences, about 30% of which are singletons, and 15% to 17% rests with the top ten. The source material was blood. This sequence joins TRBV20-1 and TRBJ2-1, with 9 bases aligning to TRBD1. The clonotype comes from a woman of 80 years or more in good health. DNA for the CDR3: TGCAGTGCGTCGAAGGGGACAGGGTCTAGCAATGAGCAGTTCTTC. Amino acid sequence: CSASKGTGSSNEQFF.